Below are 21 T cell receptor beta chains sequenced from a single sample in a study of blood T cell repertoires in COVID-19. Clones were read by immunoSEQ multiplex PCR, and TCRdb kept only the in-frame ones, dropping some. The sample contains about 500,000 clones, 80% to 90% of which appear only once. The sequenced sample was peripheral blood. The receptors were sampled from a man between 18 and 35 years old with COVID-19, enrolled during active disease.

In this sample, this clone turned up once. The chain recombines TRBV2 with TRBJ2-7; a weak D match, TRBD1 (6 bases). Germline V lookup: CDR1 SNHLY, CDR2 FYNNEI. V was trimmed by 7 bases and J by 3 bases, leaving 16 bases between them. The CDR3 length is 14 residues. The CDR3 here is CASIPWDTNYEQYF. For the CDR3, the DNA is TGTGCCAGCATACCTTGGGACACTAACTACGAGCAGTACTTC.

This chain connects TRBV4-1 to TRBJ2-7; 9 nucleotides line up with TRBD2. The CDR3 has 14 amino acids. Looked up from germline, CDR1 is MGHRA and CDR2 is YSYEKL. V lost 3 bases to trimming and J lost 4 bases; unmatched junction nucleotides: 4. The CDR3 region is CASSQRREGYEQYF. The DNA of the CDR3 is TGCGCCAGCAGCCAGAGGCGGGAGGGGTACGAGCAGTACTTC.

The chain links TRBV5-1 to TRBJ2-7; the match to TRBD2 covers 8 bases. The V gene's germline CDR1 is SGHRS and CDR2 YFSETQ. The CDR3 has 11 residues. V gave up 7 bases and J gave up 5 bases; unmatched junction bases: 2. The DNA of the CDR3 is TGCGCCAGCCCGGGACTAGACGAGCAGTACTTC. It specifies CASPGLDEQYF.

The rearrangement joins TRBV7-9 to TRBJ2-3, with TRBD2 matching 9 bases. CDR3 length: 19 amino acids. J was trimmed by 1 base and V by 1 base; bases with no gene match: 12. Germline assignment: CDR1 SEHNR and CDR2 FQNEAQ (reference sequence). The CDR3 region is CASSLVAGGPISGTDTQYF. The CDR3 nucleotides are TGTGCCAGCAGCTTAGTGGCGGGAGGGCCGATAAGTGGCACAGATACGCAGTATTTT.

The chain has TRBV5-6 and TRBJ2-5; D remains unclear. This CDR3 comprises 13 residues. V gave up 2 bases and J gave up 2 bases, with 7 bases separating them. The germline CDR1 and CDR2 sequences are SGHDT and YYEEEE. The CDR3 loop is CASSFSPQETQYF. The CDR3 nucleotides read TGTGCCAGCAGCTTCTCCCCTCAAGAGACCCAGTACTTC.

The V call is TRBV5-4, the J call TRBJ1-2; TRBD1 matches 12 bases. This CDR3 region has 15 residues. V was pared by 4 bases and J by 8 bases, with 9 bases of the junction left unmatched. Germline V lookup: CDR1 SGHNT, CDR2 YYREEE (reference sequence). In nucleotides, the CDR3 is TGTGCCAGCAGCGGGGGACAGGGGGCGCCGGGAGGCTACACCTTC. Translating gives CASSGGQGAPGGYTF.

This sequence joins TRBV19 and TRBJ2-1; 13 bases fit TRBD2. The CDR3 has 16 residues. Per the germline V gene, CDR1 is LNHDA and CDR2 is SQIVND (reference sequence). Germline trimming cut 1 base from V and 9 bases from J; bases unmatched to any gene: 6. CDR3 in DNA: TGTGCCAGTAGTATAGGGCCGACTAGCGGGAGGACTGAGCAGTTCTTC. This gives the protein CASSIGPTSGRTEQFF.

In this sample, this clone turned up a few times. The chain employs TRBV11-3 and TRBJ2-1, with a possible D match to TRBD1 (5 bases). V lost 0 bases to trimming and J lost 8 bases, with 17 bases between them. The CDR3 loop spans 16 amino acids. Per germline, CDR1 SGHNT and CDR2 YENEEA. The CDR3 loop is CASSLEDSAPLHEQFF. The CDR3 DNA follows: TGTGCCAGCAGCTTAGAAGACAGTGCCCCCCTCCATGAGCAGTTCTTC. Combining the CDR3 with reference TRBV11-3 and TRBJ2-1 gives the whole variable domain EAGVVQSPRYKIIEKKQPVAFWCNPISGHNTLYWYLQNLGQGPELLIRYENEEAVDDSQLPKDRFSAERLKGVDSTLKIQPAELGDSAVYLCASSLEDSAPLHEQFFGPGTRLTVL.

The rearrangement uses TRBV7-2 and TRBJ1-4; 10 bases are shared with TRBD1. CDR3 length: 17 amino acids. The germline CDR1 and CDR2 sequences are SGHTA and FQGNSA. V lost 5 bases and J lost 0; bases outside the gene matches: 6. The CDR3 coding sequence is TGTGCCAGCAGCCCGGGACAGGGGTATCCAACTAATGAAAAACTGTTTTTT. As protein: CASSPGQGYPTNEKLFF.

This chain joins TRBV11-2 and TRBJ2-4; D gene uncertain. This CDR3 contains 15 residues. The V gene's germline CDR1 is SGHAT and CDR2 FQNNGV. V was pared by 6 bases and J by 0 bases, with 12 bases between. The CDR3 bases are TGTGCCAGCAGTCCAGGAAAATTAGCCAAAAACATTCAGTACTTC. It is translated as CASSPGKLAKNIQYF.

Regarding this clone: One end of the junction fails to match germline, which may point to a read error. The chain uses TRBV18 and TRBJ2-7; no firm D call. The CDR3 is made up of 14 amino acids. The germline gives CDR1 KGHSH, CDR2 LQKENI. The CDR3 sequence is CASTLDGASHEQYF. CDR3 in DNA: TGTGCCAGCACCCTAGACGGAGCCTCCCACGAGCAGTACTTC. Full variable domain (outside the CDR3, taken from reference TRBV18 and TRBJ2-7): NAGVMQNPRHLVRRRGQEARLRCSPMKGHSHVYWYRQLPEEGLKFMVYLQKENIIDESGMPKERFSAEFPKEGPSILRIQQVVRGDSAAYFCASTLDGASHEQYFGPGTRLTVT.

V is TRBV12-3 or TRBV12-4 and J is TRBJ1-2, with a tentative D call TRBD1 (5 bases). V lost 1 base and J 7 bases, leaving 10 bases between the germline ends. The CDR3 is made up of 13 amino acids. CDR3 sequence (DNA): TGTGCCAGCAGTTTAGGCAGGGAGGGTGGCTACACCTTC. It yields the protein CASSLGREGGYTF.

This clone was recorded a few times. The chain combines TRBV6-6 with TRBJ1-5, with D perhaps TRBD1 (5 bases). Trimming stripped 4 bases from V and 11 bases from J, with 12 bases between. CDR3 length: 12 amino acids. Looked up from germline, CDR1 is MNHNY and CDR2 is SVGAGI (reference sequence). The chain's CDR3 is CASSWGPIAQHF. The CDR3 DNA reads as TGTGCCAGCAGTTGGGGCCCCATTGCCCAGCATTTT.

V usage is TRBV15 and J usage is TRBJ2-5; 7 nucleotides agree with TRBD2. CDR1 LNHNV and CDR2 YYDKDF come from the germline V gene (reference sequence). V lost 5 bases, J lost 7 bases, and 22 bases stayed unmatched. The CDR3 is 18 amino acids. CDR3 DNA sequence: TGTGCCACCAGCGGCCCCACGGTTATTCTAGCGGCATTGGGGACCCAGTACTTC. Protein sequence: CATSGPTVILAALGTQYF.

The chain is built from TRBV2 and TRBJ1-1; tentatively, D is TRBD1 (6 bases). V lost 6 bases and J lost 4, with 15 bases in between. Germline V CDR1 and CDR2: SNHLY, FYNNEI. The CDR3 runs to 14 residues. The CDR3 DNA follows: TGTGCCAGCAGCCTCAGGGGTGAGGGCACTGAAGCTTTCTTT. It is translated as CASSLRGEGTEAFF.

This chain links TRBV27 with TRBJ1-5; 8 nucleotides agree with TRBD1. The CDR3 runs to 16 residues. The trim removed 5 bases at V and 1 base at J, leaving 7 bases unmatched. Germline CDR1 reads MNHEY; CDR2 reads SMNVEV (reference sequence). The CDR3: CASSRRTGTSNQPQHF. Here the CDR3 DNA reads TGTGCCAGCAGTCGAAGGACAGGGACCAGCAATCAGCCCCAGCATTTT.

The chain is built from TRBV2 and TRBJ2-1, with TRBD2 matching over 11 bases. This CDR3 has 15 amino acids. J was trimmed by 5 bases and V by 5 bases; bases with no gene match: 5. Germline CDR1 SNHLY, CDR2 FYNNEI. The CDR3 DNA reads TGTGCCAGCAGTCCCGGGACTAGCGGACACAATGAGCAGTTCTTC. Its translation is CASSPGTSGHNEQFF.

This clone was counted a single time. This chain links TRBV24-1 with TRBJ2-1; 10 bases are shared with TRBD2. J was trimmed by 0 bases and V by 4 bases; bases with no gene match: 8. The CDR3 runs 18 residues. CDR1 and CDR2 from the germline V gene are KGHDR and SFDVKD. CDR3 amino acids: CATSDTGASGSSYNEQFF. For the CDR3, the DNA is TGTGCCACCAGTGACACCGGGGCTAGCGGGAGCTCCTACAATGAGCAGTTCTTC.

The chain combines TRBV6-4 with TRBJ1-1; 7 positions agree with TRBD1. With 3 bases clipped from V and 8 bases from J, the junction kept 15 bases outside the gene matches. CDR1 MRHNA and CDR2 SNTAGT come from the germline V gene. The CDR3 covers 16 residues. The CDR3 DNA is TGTGCCAGCAGTGAGTCGGCAACCGGGTACAGGGGCGAAGCTTTCTTT. Protein: CASSESATGYRGEAFF.

The CDR3 sequence: CASRPGDRGYLEAFF. The DNA of the CDR3 is TGTGCCAGTAGGCCAGGGGACAGGGGTTACCTTGAGGCTTTCTTT. The chain is built from TRBV19 and TRBJ1-1; 10 nucleotides match TRBD1. The CDR3 spans 15 residues. The germline V gene encodes CDR1 LNHDA and CDR2 SQIVND (reference sequence). The junction had 15 bases not matched to a gene; V was cut back by 6 bases and J by 11 bases. The variable domain in full, with the rest retrieved from reference TRBV19 and TRBJ1-1, is DGGITQSPKYLFRKEGQNVTLSCEQNLNHDAMYWYRQDPGQGLRLIYYSQIVNDFQKGDIAEGYSVSREKKESFPLTVTSAQKNPTAFYLCASRPGDRGYLEAFFGQGTRLTVV.

Comments on this clone: This sample also contains other DNA sequences that code for the same CDR3. The CDR3 protein is CASSLGGTGDQPQHF. The CDR3 nucleotides read TGCGCCAGCAGCTTGGGGGGAACAGGGGATCAGCCCCAGCATTTT. The rearrangement joins TRBV5-1 to TRBJ1-5; TRBD1 matches 7 bases. V lost 0 bases and J lost 5; bases outside the gene matches: 5. From germline, CDR1 is SGHRS and CDR2 YFSETQ. This CDR3 is 15 amino acids long.